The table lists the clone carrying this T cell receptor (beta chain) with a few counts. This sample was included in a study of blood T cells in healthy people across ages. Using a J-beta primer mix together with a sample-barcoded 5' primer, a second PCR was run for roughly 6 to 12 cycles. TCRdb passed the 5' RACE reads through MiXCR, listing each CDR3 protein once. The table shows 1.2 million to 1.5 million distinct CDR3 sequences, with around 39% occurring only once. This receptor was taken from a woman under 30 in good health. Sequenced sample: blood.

In nucleotides, the CDR3 is TGCGCCAGCAGCTTGCGACCCCTAAGTTGGAATCAGCCCCAGCATTTT. Protein sequence: CASSLRPLSWNQPQHF. This sequence joins TRBV5-1 and TRBJ1-5; D gene uncertain. Trimming took 1 base from V and 4 from J, leaving 15 bases between them. The CDR3 has 16 amino acids. Germline loops: CDR1 SGHRS, CDR2 YFSETQ.